In its sample, the clone carrying this TCR beta chain was seen once. Its antigen is not known. The data are from a study of shared clonotypes between healthy human individuals. There were no recent acute infections or vaccinations among the donors, who were healthy HIV-negative adults. Repertoires were generated with immunoSEQ multiplex PCR, while TCRdb's copy carries only in-frame clones and drops some. There are about 1.1 million clones in the sample; approximately 80% occur only once, and approximately 0.95% lies in the top ten. General study findings and limits: Memory subsets generally showed smaller estimated richness than naive subsets did. The study found about 5% of naive CD4 clonotypes shared across a handful of donors.

The CDR3 covers 18 residues. Germline V gene lookup returns CDR1 SGHTA and CDR2 FQGTGA. J was trimmed by 0 bases and V by 2 bases; bases with no gene match: 7. Sequenced sample: memory CD4+ T cells from PBMCs. Subset noted: CD45RA-negative fraction. The clonotype originates from a man between 18 and 35 years old in good health. Some clones in this sample may be carry-over from other donors' samples. The chain recombines TRBV7-3 with TRBJ2-3; 11 nucleotides match TRBD2. The CDR3 coding sequence is TGTGCCAGCAGCTTATGGGGACTAGCGGAAATTAGCACAGATACGCAGTATTTT. It is translated as CASSLWGLAEISTDTQYF. The whole variable domain, remainder taken from reference TRBV7-3 and TRBJ2-3, is GAGVSQTPSNKVTEKGKYVELRCDPISGHTALYWYRQSLGQGPEFLIYFQGTGAADDSGLPNDRFFAVRPEGSVSTLKIQRTERGDSAVYLCASSLWGLAEISTDTQYFGPGTRLTVL.